A selection of T cell receptor beta chains follows, all from one sample in a study of T cell repertoires in cytomegalovirus infection. TCRdb re-called the reads with MiXCR, one entry per CDR3 protein. This table has 150,000 to 200,000 distinct CDR3 sequences, about 20% appearing once. The sequencing sample was made of PBMCs. The receptors stem from a human donor in good health (CMV status not recorded). Some clones in this sample may be carry-over from other donors' samples. Both conserved end residues are part of each CDR3. A D gene is named only where the DNA matches it firmly. Where a row states a size, it is once, few, many or the class of an expanded clone; other rows omit it.

CDR3nt: TGTGCCAGCAGTTTCGGGATGGGGGCCCCCTACGAGCAGTACTTC; CDR3aa: CASSFGMGAPYEQYF; v_gene: TRBV28; d_gene: .; j_gene: TRBJ2-7; abundance: few
CDR3nt: TGTGCCAGCAGCCCTCGGGGGGTCAGAGACTACGAGCAGTACTTC; CDR3aa: CASSPRGVRDYEQYF; v_gene: TRBV7-2; d_gene: TRBD2; j_gene: TRBJ2-7; abundance: many
CDR3nt: TGCGCCAGCAGCCAAGAATTATGGGAACACTTTGGCTACACCTTC; CDR3aa: CASSQELWEHFGYTF; v_gene: TRBV4-1; d_gene: .; j_gene: TRBJ1-2; abundance: few
CDR3nt: TGTGCCAGCAGTTTAGATAGGGTGTCTGGAAACACCATATATTTT; CDR3aa: CASSLDRVSGNTIYF; v_gene: TRBV12-3/TRBV12-4; d_gene: .; j_gene: TRBJ1-3; abundance: few
CDR3nt: TGTGCCAGCAGCAGCATCTCCCCTAGCAACTATGGCTACACCTTC; CDR3aa: CASSSISPSNYGYTF; v_gene: TRBV27; d_gene: .; j_gene: TRBJ1-2; abundance: many
CDR3nt: TGTGCCATCAGTGGGACCGGACTAGCGGCCTACAATGAGCAGTTCTTC; CDR3aa: CAISGTGLAAYNEQFF; v_gene: TRBV10-3; d_gene: TRBD2; j_gene: TRBJ2-1; abundance: .
CDR3nt: TGTGCCAGCAGTGAGCGTTTGATGGGGTCGTTAGGTGAAAAACTGTTTTTT; CDR3aa: CASSERLMGSLGEKLFF; v_gene: TRBV25-1; d_gene: .; j_gene: TRBJ1-4; abundance: few
CDR3nt: TGCGCCAGCAGCCAAACAAGTCCTAGCTCCTACGAGCAGTACTTC; CDR3aa: CASSQTSPSSYEQYF; v_gene: TRBV4-1; d_gene: .; j_gene: TRBJ2-7; abundance: .
CDR3nt: TGTGCCAGCAGCCAATCGCCCGGGACTAGCGGCAATGAGCAGTTCTTC; CDR3aa: CASSQSPGTSGNEQFF; v_gene: TRBV9; d_gene: TRBD2; j_gene: TRBJ2-1; abundance: .
CDR3nt: TGTGCCAGCAGTCCCCCCCACAGGGGGAGCACTGAAGCTTTCTTT; CDR3aa: CASSPPHRGSTEAFF; v_gene: TRBV12-3/TRBV12-4; d_gene: TRBD1; j_gene: TRBJ1-1; abundance: many